The present T cell receptor (beta chain) was sequenced within a study of OX40 agonist ivuxolimab in advanced cancers. Broadly, across the study: The costimulatory receptor OX40 (CD134) was targeted by ivuxolimab, a fully human IgG2 agonistic monoclonal antibody. Intravenous ivuxolimab was administered to patients every 2 weeks at six dose levels: 0.01, 0.1, 0.3, 1.5, 3 and 10 mg/kg. Among the roughly 52 dose-escalation patients, about 20 had hepatocellular carcinoma, roughly 15 melanoma, 9 renal cell carcinoma and 9 head and neck cancer. In the dose-escalation cohort, approximately 80% of patients were male, and the mean age was approximately 60 years with a range of roughly 20 to 79. Prior anti-PD-1, anti-PD-L1 or anti-CTLA-4 therapy was permitted, and checkpoint inhibitors had been received by roughly 40% of dose-escalation patients. Partial responses occurred in three dose-escalation patients, of whom one had hepatocellular carcinoma and two had cutaneous melanoma. The point of sequencing TCRbeta in the periphery was to test whether ivuxolimab changed TCR sequence diversity and drove clonal T-cell expansion. The paper covers the monotherapy dose-escalation part of the phase I ivuxolimab trial, which included N of about 56 patients. Broader findings and caveats from the paper: On average, CD8+ T cells showed more expanded clones than CD4+ T cells after ivuxolimab. Low levels of normalized T-cell clonal expansion were also seen in some nonresponding patients. In partial responders in the 0.1-3.0 mg/kg groups, normalized peripheral clonal expansion was found to be among the lowest, especially among CD8+ T cells. The antigen specificity of the peripheral T cells that underwent clonal expansion was not determined. Clonal expansion of both CD4+ and CD8+ blood T cells was observed from baseline to week 6 at doses 0.1 to 3.0 mg/kg.

Genomic DNA was extracted from sorted cells for sequencing of the TCRbeta CDR3 region. The immunoSEQ Assay was used to sequence the TCRbeta CDR3 regions. TCRdb took this table from immuneACCESS and kept in-frame rearrangements with V and J called. Such tables lack part of the clones; where checked against another copy, unresolved V genes explain under half of the gap, and the rest is unexplained. This sample is represented by about 98,000 clones; approximately 86% of them were singletons. Together, the top ten hold 0.82% of the sample. The trial excluded patients who had a history of autoimmune disease or were on systemic immunosuppression. Peripheral blood for TCR sequencing was drawn from every dose cohort at baseline, at cycle 4 day 1 and at cycle 7 day 1. Samples were obtained from an open-label, multicenter, first-in-human phase I dose-escalation trial of ivuxolimab. The trial enrolled adults with locally advanced or metastatic head and neck squamous cell, hepatocellular, melanoma or renal cell carcinoma. Before TCR sequencing, CD4+ and CD8+ T cells were separately sorted from peripheral blood.

Notes on this clone: The target of this receptor is not known. Base qualities were left out, and no much larger clone turns up one base away.

The CDR3 measures 15 amino acids from cysteine to phenylalanine. The DNA shown is the 45-base CDR3, in frame from base 1. Deletion took 0 bases off V and 4 bases off J, with a span of 9 bases between the germline ends. The germline V gene supplies CDR1 LGHNA and CDR2 YSLEER. This TCR was recovered from an adult with an advanced solid tumor such as melanoma, head and neck, liver or kidney cancer. This chain is built from TRBV4-3 and TRBJ1-4, with no D gene named confidently. The sample in question was CD4+ or CD8+ T cells sorted from blood, obtained in a trial of the OX40 agonist ivuxolimab. The sequenced DNA: TGCGCCAGCAGCCAAGACGGGGTACTTAATGAAAAACTGTTTTTT. Its coded protein is CASSQDGVLNEKLFF.